This T cell receptor beta chain was sequenced for a study of blood T cells in healthy people across ages. Study-level findings and limits: Estimated diversity, derived from one million T cells, was regarded as an underestimate.

With a J-beta primer mix and a sample-barcoded 5' primer, a second PCR ran about 6 to 11 cycles. Paired-end reads containing CDR3 totaled no fewer than 3 million for each sample. TCRdb independently ran MiXCR on the 5' RACE reads; one entry per CDR3 protein. The sample has approximately 1.5 million distinct CDR3 sequences, around 36% seen once. V lost 5 bases and J lost 7; bases outside the gene matches: 8. The germline gives CDR1 MNHEY, CDR2 SVGAGI. The CDR3 runs 14 residues. With regard to this clonotype: Its antigen remains unknown.

Isolation per sample recovered at least 7 million PBMCs. The chain has TRBV6-5 and TRBJ2-3, with 8 bases fitting TRBD2. The sequence was collected from a woman in her 30s in good health. Sequenced: blood. The CDR3 DNA is TGTGCCAGCAGTATCCTAGCGGGTTCTTATACGCAGTATTTT. Its protein product is CASSILAGSYTQYF.